Below, 11 T cell receptor beta chains from the same sample are listed, as sequenced in a study of blood T cell repertoires in COVID-19. The table came from immunoSEQ multiplex PCR; TCRdb's copy has only in-frame clones and leaves some out. The sample has under 150,000 clones; 85% to 90% are singletons. The sequenced sample was peripheral blood. The receptors were gathered from a woman aged 55-75 years with active COVID-19.

V and J are TRBV30 and TRBJ2-7, with a weak D call TRBD1 (5 bases). This CDR3 has 13 residues. Germline CDR1 reads GTSNPN; CDR2 reads SVGIG (reference sequence). V shed 2 bases and J shed 0 bases, with 8 bases lying between them. The DNA of the CDR3 is TGTGCCTGGAGTAAGACAGCCTCCTACGAGCAGTACTTC. Translation: CAWSKTASYEQYF.

This chain links TRBV5-4 with TRBJ2-3; the match to TRBD2 covers 11 bases. The length of the CDR3 is 18 residues. Germline CDR1 and CDR2: SGHNT and YYREEE (reference sequence). Losses at the gene ends were 0 bases for V and 7 bases for J; bases not matched to a gene: 13. The CDR3 coding sequence is TGTGCCAGCAGCTTGGACCTCGCCATACTAGCGGGAGAGAATACGCAGTATTTT. Translation: CASSLDLAILAGENTQYF.

The gene calls are TRBV5-5 and TRBJ1-5; D is unclear. Trimming left V 4 bases short and J 3 bases short, with 8 bases between. The V gene's germline CDR1 is SGHKS and CDR2 YYEKEE (reference sequence). There are 13 residues in the CDR3. The CDR3 bases are TGTGCCAGCAGCCGAACAGACAATCAGCCCCAGCATTTT. Residues: CASSRTDNQPQHF.

The gene calls are TRBV15 and TRBJ2-7, with 9 bases that match TRBD1. CDR3 size: 16 residues. V gave up 5 bases and J gave up 0 bases; unmatched junction bases: 8. Germline V lookup: CDR1 LNHNV, CDR2 YYDKDF (reference sequence). The CDR3: CATSGRGQGSSYEQYF. DNA for the CDR3: TGTGCCACCAGCGGACGGGGACAGGGCAGCTCCTACGAGCAGTACTTC.

The chain combines TRBV6-5 with TRBJ1-2; a possible D gene is TRBD1 (6 bases). V was shortened by 5 bases and J by 2 bases, with 9 bases between the two germline ends. This CDR3 has 13 amino acids. The V gene's germline CDR1 is MNHEY and CDR2 SVGAGI. This chain's CDR3 is CASSRTENYGYTF. CDR3 bases: TGTGCCAGCAGTCGGACAGAGAACTATGGCTACACCTTC.

The gene calls are TRBV7-2 and TRBJ2-7; D is ambiguous. Deletions cut 1 base from V and 2 bases from J, with 9 bases between. The CDR3 spans 14 residues. Germline V gene lookup returns CDR1 SGHTA and CDR2 FQGNSA. The CDR3 region has the DNA TGTGCCAGCAGCTTAGGAGGCAGTACCTACGAGCAGTACTTC. Its protein product is CASSLGGSTYEQYF.

As regards this clone: A read error may produce the germline difference seen at one junction end. The V and J genes are TRBV28 and TRBJ1-5; D call uncertain. This CDR3 is built from 18 residues. The germline V gene encodes CDR1 MDHEN and CDR2 SYDVKM. CDR3 sequence reads: CASSFISADRTSDQPQHF. The CDR3 DNA sequence: TGTGCCAGCAGTTTTATTAGTGCAGACCGGACTAGCGATCAGCCCCAGCATTTT. Based on the CDR3 plus reference TRBV28 and TRBJ1-5, the full variable domain is DVKVTQSSRYLVKRTGEKVFLECVQDMDHENMFWYRQDPGLGLRLIYFSYDVKMKEKGDIPEGYSVSREKKERFSLILESASTNQTSMYLCASSFISADRTSDQPQHFGDGTRLSIL.

The V call is TRBV7-3, the J call TRBJ2-5; D remains ambiguous. Germline CDR1 is SGHTA and CDR2 is FQGTGA. The CDR3 runs to 15 residues. V dropped 5 bases and J dropped 3 bases, with 16 bases sitting between them. This CDR3 is CASSRQVGREETQYF. The CDR3 DNA reads TGTGCCAGCAGCCGTCAGGTCGGCCGAGAAGAGACCCAGTACTTC.

The table lists this clone with a count of one. The V and J genes are TRBV5-6 and TRBJ1-1; the D gene is possibly TRBD1 (5 bases). Germline V gene lookup returns CDR1 SGHDT and CDR2 YYEEEE. V was shortened by 0 bases and J by 0 bases, with 9 bases between the two germline ends. The CDR3 has 15 amino acids. The DNA of the CDR3 is TGTGCCAGCAGCTTGGTGGGGGGTATGAACACTGAAGCTTTCTTT. It translates to CASSLVGGMNTEAFF.

The rearrangement joins TRBV3-1 (or the pseudogene TRBV3-2) to TRBJ2-7, with unresolved D. The CDR3 is 14 amino acids. V lost 1 base, J lost 3 bases, and 10 bases lay in between. The germline V gene encodes CDR1 LGHDT and CDR2 YNNKEL (reference sequence). The CDR3 is CASSQGSVVYEQYF. In DNA form, the CDR3 reads TGTGCCAGCAGCCAAGGCAGCGTAGTCTACGAGCAGTACTTC.

The V call is TRBV5-1, the J call TRBJ1-1, with 10 bases lining up with TRBD1. Germline CDR1 and CDR2: SGHRS and YFSETQ. V shed 5 bases, J shed 5 bases, and the junction held 3 bases outside the gene matches. CDR3 length: 13 residues. The CDR3 spells CASSWDRGTEAFF. The CDR3 region has the DNA TGCGCCAGCAGTTGGGACAGGGGAACTGAAGCTTTCTTT.